Presented here are 9 T cell receptor beta chains from one specimen sequenced in a study of shared clonotypes between healthy human individuals. Assay: immunoSEQ multiplex PCR; the TCRdb copy retains only in-frame clones and omits some. In the table there are around 2.1 million clones, 85% to 95% of which are singletons. Positive CCR7 selection of CD45RO-negative cells yielded the naive CD8 cells, and terminally differentiated effector memory CD45RA+ cells were excluded. Sequencing was carried out using naive CD8+ T cells from PBMCs. The receptor set was obtained from a man in his late teens or twenties in good health. Some clones in this sample may be carry-over from other donors' samples.

The chain carries TRBV4-3 and TRBJ2-5, with D possibly TRBD2 on 5 matching bases. CDR1 LGHNA and CDR2 YSLEER come from the germline V gene. CDR3 length: 15 amino acids. Between the trimmed V and J ends, which lost 2 bases and 2 bases, there was a span of 12 bases. CDR3 in DNA: TGCGCCAGCAGCCAACGGGGTGGGGATCAAGAGACCCAGTACTTC. Protein sequence: CASSQRGGDQETQYF.

V and J are TRBV7-9 and TRBJ2-2; the D is unclear. Per germline, CDR1 SEHNR and CDR2 FQNEAQ (reference sequence). V gave up 5 bases and J gave up 7 bases, with 17 bases separating them. The CDR3 is 15 residues long. The CDR3 loop is CASSQVVVGVGELFF. CDR3 DNA: TGTGCCAGCAGCCAAGTTGTGGTGGGTGTCGGGGAGCTGTTTTTT.

A single count supports this clone. V and J are TRBV11-2 and TRBJ2-1; no clear D. Looked up from germline, CDR1 is SGHAT and CDR2 is FQNNGV. V was cut by 5 bases and J by 3 bases, with 20 bases left in between. This CDR3 is 17 amino acids long. CDR3 region: CASSARPALASYNEQFF. The DNA for the CDR3 is TGTGCCAGCAGCGCGAGGCCGGCCCTTGCCAGCTACAATGAGCAGTTCTTC.

V and J are TRBV6-1 and TRBJ1-4; D uncertain. CDR1 is MNHNS, CDR2 SASEGT, per germline. V shed 2 bases and J shed 0 bases, with 7 bases lying between them. CDR3 size: 15 residues. The DNA of the CDR3 is TGTGCCAGCAGTGAAAGACCCTCAACTAATGAAAAACTGTTTTTT. As protein: CASSERPSTNEKLFF.

The chain recombines TRBV28 with TRBJ1-2; a weak D match, TRBD1 (5 bases). From germline, CDR1 is MDHEN and CDR2 SYDVKM. The CDR3 spans 17 residues. V lost 1 base and J 3 bases, leaving 18 bases between the germline ends. CDR3 loop: CASSLLGDSRWDYGYTF. Written as DNA, the CDR3 is TGTGCCAGCAGTTTATTGGGGGACTCCCGGTGGGACTATGGCTACACCTTC.

The chain couples TRBV5-6 to TRBJ1-1, with D uncertain. V gave up 0 bases and J gave up 1 base, with 4 bases separating them. The CDR3 contains 13 residues. Germline values: CDR1 SGHDT, CDR2 YYEEEE. CDR3 loop: CASSLGKNTEAFF. DNA for the CDR3: TGTGCCAGCAGCTTGGGGAAGAACACTGAAGCTTTCTTT.

The gene calls are TRBV28 and TRBJ2-7, with D perhaps TRBD2 (6 bases). CDR1 and CDR2 (germline): MDHEN, SYDVKM. This CDR3 comprises 11 residues. V was clipped by 5 bases and J by 6 bases, with 8 bases between them. CDR3 in amino acids: CASSGGGEQYF. The CDR3, as DNA: TGTGCCAGCAGTGGGGGAGGCGAGCAGTACTTC.

The V gene is TRBV11-2, the J gene TRBJ2-2; 7 bases line up with TRBD2. Germline assignment: CDR1 SGHAT and CDR2 FQNNGV. After removal of 5 bases from V and 5 bases from J, the junction contained 5 bases not matched to a gene. The CDR3 sequence is 14 residues long. In DNA form, the CDR3 reads TGTGCCAGCAGCCAGAGGGAGGGGACCGGGGAGCTGTTTTTT. Translated: CASSQREGTGELFF.

The chain couples TRBV5-1 to TRBJ1-1; unclear D gene. The V gene lost 0 bases and the J gene lost 0 bases, with 9 bases spanning the gap. The germline CDR1 and CDR2 sequences are SGHRS and YFSETQ. This CDR3 has 15 residues. As DNA, the CDR3 is TGCGCCAGCAGCTTGGCCTCCAGACTGAACACTGAAGCTTTCTTT. This gives the protein CASSLASRLNTEAFF.